This passage covers 15 T cell receptor beta chains from one sample sequenced in a study of OX40 agonist ivuxolimab in advanced cancers. Here immunoSEQ multiplex PCR was the method, and the copy in TCRdb shows in-frame clones only, minus some. The sample holds around 85,000 clones, about 90% seen once. The specimen was CD4+ or CD8+ T cells sorted from blood, collected in a trial of the OX40 agonist ivuxolimab. The receptors come from an adult with an advanced solid tumor such as melanoma, head and neck, liver or kidney cancer.

V gene TRBV15 combines with J gene TRBJ2-3; 8 nucleotides line up with TRBD1. CDR3 length: 15 amino acids. Germline assignment: CDR1 LNHNV and CDR2 YYDKDF (reference sequence). The V and J ends lost 2 bases and 2 bases, in that order; junction bases with no gene match: 3. CDR3 bases: TGTGCCACCAGCAGAAGGACAGGGTCCACAGATACGCAGTATTTT. Protein product: CATSRRTGSTDTQYF.

To note about this clone: Distinct nucleotide sequences in the sample also encode this CDR3. The chain couples TRBV28 to TRBJ1-5; D gene ambiguous. Trimming took 1 base from V and 5 from J, leaving 6 bases between them. Germline lookup yields CDR1 MDHEN and CDR2 SYDVKM. This CDR3 has 13 residues. DNA of the CDR3: TGTGCCAGCAGTTTATCTGGTTATCAGCCCCAGCATTTT. It is translated as CASSLSGYQPQHF.

This clone appeared a few times. The chain combines TRBV30 with TRBJ2-2, with TRBD1 matching over 8 bases. Germline CDR1 reads GTSNPN; CDR2 reads SVGIG (reference sequence). V shed 5 bases, J shed 5 bases, and the junction held 4 bases outside the gene matches. The CDR3 extends over 13 amino acids. For the CDR3, the DNA is TGTGCCTGGGCCAGGGGGCCAACCGGGGAGCTGTTTTTT. Its translation: CAWARGPTGELFF. Filled out from reference TRBV30 and TRBJ2-2, the complete variable domain reads SQTIHQWPATLVQPVGSPLSLECTVEGTSNPNLYWYRQAAGRGLQLLFYSVGIGQISSEVPQNLSASRPQDRQFILSSKKLLLSDSGFYLCAWARGPTGELFFGEGSRLTVL.

J is TRBJ1-2 and V is TRBV29-1; 7 bases agree with TRBD1. Germline values: CDR1 SQVTM, CDR2 ANQGSEA. This CDR3 comprises 12 residues. Unmatched junction bases numbered 3, after V lost 1 base and J lost 7 bases. CDR3 coding DNA: TGCAGCGTTGAAGTCAGGGGGGCTGGCTACACCTTC. Protein product: CSVEVRGAGYTF.

The sample holds a few counts of this clone. The chain carries TRBV30 and TRBJ1-3; D perhaps matches TRBD1 (6 bases). CDR1 is GTSNPN and CDR2 is SVGIG in the germline V gene (reference sequence). This CDR3 comprises 14 residues. Between the trimmed V and J ends, which lost 4 bases and 4 bases, there was a span of 14 bases. In DNA, the CDR3 is TGTGCCTGGAACCCCGACAGGCTCGGAAACACCATATATTTT. It yields the protein CAWNPDRLGNTIYF. Looking up the rest from reference TRBV30 and TRBJ1-3 gives the full variable domain: SQTIHQWPATLVQPVGSPLSLECTVEGTSNPNLYWYRQAAGRGLQLLFYSVGIGQISSEVPQNLSASRPQDRQFILSSKKLLLSDSGFYLCAWNPDRLGNTIYFGEGSWLTVV.

V gene TRBV28 combines with J gene TRBJ1-6; no definite D call. Germline V gene sequence: CDR1 MDHEN, CDR2 SYDVKM. Trimming pared 3 bases from V and 8 bases from J, leaving 5 bases between. This CDR3 comprises 12 residues. CDR3 DNA sequence: TGTGCCAGCAGTTTTGGGGATTCACCCCTCCACTTT. Translating gives CASSFGDSPLHF.

The chain uses TRBV28 and TRBJ2-7; D gene uncertain. V gave up 3 bases and J gave up 9 bases, with 9 bases separating them. The CDR3 is made up of 11 amino acids. Germline CDR1 is MDHEN and CDR2 is SYDVKM. The DNA for the CDR3 is TGTGCCAGCAGTTTGGCGTCTTCGCAGTACTTC. Translation: CASSLASSQYF. The variable domain in full, with the rest retrieved from reference TRBV28 and TRBJ2-7, is DVKVTQSSRYLVKRTGEKVFLECVQDMDHENMFWYRQDPGLGLRLIYFSYDVKMKEKGDIPEGYSVSREKKERFSLILESASTNQTSMYLCASSLASSQYFGPGTRLTVT.

V and J are TRBV2 and TRBJ2-3; the D is unclear. Trimming removed 6 bases at V and 1 base at J, with 11 bases between. The CDR3 loop spans 14 amino acids. CDR1 SNHLY and CDR2 FYNNEI come from the germline V gene. In nucleotides, the CDR3 is TGTGCCAGCAGGTGGCTTGGCGGCACAGATACGCAGTATTTT. Protein sequence: CASRWLGGTDTQYF.

The chain is built from TRBV29-1 and TRBJ1-2; weak D call: TRBD1 (5 bases). V lost 5 bases, J lost 6 bases, and 13 bases lay in between. CDR3 length equals 12 residues. Per the germline V gene, CDR1 is SQVTM and CDR2 is ANQGSEA. The chain's CDR3 is CSVKYGGHGYTF. CDR3 DNA sequence: TGCAGCGTTAAGTATGGGGGTCATGGCTACACCTTC. Supplemented by reference TRBV29-1 and TRBJ1-2, the full variable domain reads SAVISQKPSRDICQRGTSLTIQCQVDSQVTMMFWYRQQPGQSLTLIATANQGSEATYESGFVIDKFPISRPNLTFSTLTVSNMSPEDSSIYLCSVKYGGHGYTFGSGTRLTVV.

This chain connects TRBV27 to TRBJ2-1, with unresolved D. Germline V CDR1 and CDR2: MNHEY, SMNVEV (reference sequence). The CDR3 contains 15 residues. V shed 3 bases and J shed 3 bases, with 12 bases lying between them. CDR3 sequence reads: CASSFQNSIYNEQFF. In DNA form, the CDR3 reads TGTGCCAGCAGTTTCCAGAATTCCATCTACAATGAGCAGTTCTTC.

The chain links TRBV19 to TRBJ1-1; D not resolved. Trimming removed 3 bases at V and 1 base at J, with 15 bases between. CDR1 and CDR2 (germline): LNHDA, SQIVND (reference sequence). The CDR3 contains 16 residues. CDR3 in DNA: TGTGCCAGTAGTATCTTAGTGCGGGATAAGAACACTGAAGCTTTCTTT. Translation: CASSILVRDKNTEAFF.

V usage is TRBV6-6 and J usage is TRBJ1-6, with D uncertain. Germline V gives CDR1 MNHNY, CDR2 SVGAGI (reference sequence). There are 14 residues in the CDR3. V lost 0 bases to trimming and J lost 10 bases, with 10 bases between them. CDR3 sequence (DNA): TGTGCCAGCAGTTACTCAGCACAAGTGTCACCCCTCCACTTT. This sequence encodes CASSYSAQVSPLHF.

The CDR3: CASSGGSDTGELFF. The DNA for the CDR3 is TGTGCCAGCAGTGGGGGCAGTGACACCGGGGAGCTGTTTTTT. This rearrangement joins TRBV6-4 to TRBJ2-2; D is perhaps TRBD1 (5 bases). The CDR3 has 14 residues. The germline V and J ends were trimmed by 4 bases and 3 bases, with 9 bases remaining between them. CDR1 and CDR2 from the germline V gene are MRHNA and SNTAGT.

The CDR3 coding sequence is TGTGCCAGCAGCCTACTTATTTCAGGGTTGTGGGAAAAACTGTTTTTT. The encoded protein is CASSLLISGLWEKLFF. The chain couples TRBV11-2 to TRBJ1-4, with D possibly matching TRBD1 (5 bases). The V gene's germline CDR1 is SGHAT and CDR2 FQNNGV. This CDR3 is 16 amino acids long. Trimming left V 5 bases short and J 8 bases short, with 21 bases between. Together with reference TRBV11-2 and TRBJ1-4, the CDR3 gives the full variable domain: EAGVAQSPRYKIIEKRQSVAFWCNPISGHATLYWYQQILGQGPKLLIQFQNNGVVDDSQLPKDRFSAERLKGVDSTLKIQPAKLEDSAVYLCASSLLISGLWEKLFFGSGTQLSVL.

The table lists this clone with a count of one. As DNA, the CDR3 is TGTGCCAGCAGCGTAGATTCCCTCCGGGATACGCAGTATTTT. Amino acids: CASSVDSLRDTQYF. The rearrangement uses TRBV9 and TRBJ2-3; D is uncertain. The CDR3 has 14 residues. Germline V gene data show CDR1 as SGDLS and CDR2 as YYNGEE. Trimming removed 0 bases at V and 6 bases at J, with 11 bases between.